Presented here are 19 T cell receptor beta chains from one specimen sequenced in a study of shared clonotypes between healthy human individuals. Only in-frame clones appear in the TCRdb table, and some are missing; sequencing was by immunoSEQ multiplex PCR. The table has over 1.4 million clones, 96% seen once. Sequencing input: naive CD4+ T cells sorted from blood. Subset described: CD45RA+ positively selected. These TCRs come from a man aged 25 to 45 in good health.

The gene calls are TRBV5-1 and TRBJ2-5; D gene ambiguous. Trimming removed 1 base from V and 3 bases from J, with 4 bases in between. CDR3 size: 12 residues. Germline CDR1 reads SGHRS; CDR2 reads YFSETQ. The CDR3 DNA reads TGCGCCAGCAGCTTGAGGGAAGAGACCCAGTACTTC. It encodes CASSLREETQYF.

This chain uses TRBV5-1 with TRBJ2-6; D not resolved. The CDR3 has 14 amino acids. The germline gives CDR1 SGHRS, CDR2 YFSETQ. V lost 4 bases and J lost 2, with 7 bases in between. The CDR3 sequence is CASSRDPGANVLTF. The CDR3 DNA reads TGCGCCAGCAGCCGCGACCCTGGGGCCAACGTCCTGACTTTC.

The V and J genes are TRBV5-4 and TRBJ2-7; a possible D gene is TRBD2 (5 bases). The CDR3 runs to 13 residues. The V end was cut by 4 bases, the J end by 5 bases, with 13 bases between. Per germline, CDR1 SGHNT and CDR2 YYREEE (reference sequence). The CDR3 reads CASSRAAGDEQYF. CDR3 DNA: TGTGCCAGCAGCAGGGCCGCGGGTGACGAGCAGTACTTC.

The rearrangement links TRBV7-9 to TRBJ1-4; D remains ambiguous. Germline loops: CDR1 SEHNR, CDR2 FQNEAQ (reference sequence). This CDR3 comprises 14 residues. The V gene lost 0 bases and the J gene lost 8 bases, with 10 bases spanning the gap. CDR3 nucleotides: TGTGCCAGCAGCTTAGCCCCAACGCAGGAAAAACTGTTTTTT. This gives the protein CASSLAPTQEKLFF.

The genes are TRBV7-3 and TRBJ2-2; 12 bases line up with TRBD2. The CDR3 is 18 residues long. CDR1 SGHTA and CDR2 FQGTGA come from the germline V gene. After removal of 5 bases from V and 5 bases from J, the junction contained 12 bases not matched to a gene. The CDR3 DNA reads TGTGCCAGCAGCCCACTTGAGGCTAGCGGGAGGGAGACCGGGGAGCTGTTTTTT. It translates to CASSPLEASGRETGELFF.

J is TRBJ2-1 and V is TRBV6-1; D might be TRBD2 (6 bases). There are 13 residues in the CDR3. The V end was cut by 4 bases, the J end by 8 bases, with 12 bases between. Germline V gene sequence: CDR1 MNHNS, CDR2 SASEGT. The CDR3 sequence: CASSGTKIDEQFF. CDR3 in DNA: TGTGCCAGCAGTGGGACTAAGATTGATGAGCAGTTCTTC.

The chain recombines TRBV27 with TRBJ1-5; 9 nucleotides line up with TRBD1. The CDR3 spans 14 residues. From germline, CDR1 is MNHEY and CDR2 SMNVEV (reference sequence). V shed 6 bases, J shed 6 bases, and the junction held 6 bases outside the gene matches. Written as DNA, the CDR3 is TGTGCCAGCAGCGTACAGGGGGCCGGTCAGCCCCAGCATTTT. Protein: CASSVQGAGQPQHF.

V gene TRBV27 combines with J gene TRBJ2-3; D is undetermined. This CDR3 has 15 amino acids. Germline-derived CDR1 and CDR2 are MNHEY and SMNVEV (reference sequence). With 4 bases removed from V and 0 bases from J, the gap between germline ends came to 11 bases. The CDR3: CASSSWGTSTDTQYF. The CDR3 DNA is TGTGCCAGCAGTTCGTGGGGTACTAGCACAGATACGCAGTATTTT.

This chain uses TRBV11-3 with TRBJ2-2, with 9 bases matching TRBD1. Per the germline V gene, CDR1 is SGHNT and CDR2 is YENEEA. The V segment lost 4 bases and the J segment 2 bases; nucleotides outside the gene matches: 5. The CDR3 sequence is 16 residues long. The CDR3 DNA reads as TGTGCCAGCAGCTCCCCGGGACAGGGTAACACCGGGGAGCTGTTTTTT. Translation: CASSSPGQGNTGELFF.

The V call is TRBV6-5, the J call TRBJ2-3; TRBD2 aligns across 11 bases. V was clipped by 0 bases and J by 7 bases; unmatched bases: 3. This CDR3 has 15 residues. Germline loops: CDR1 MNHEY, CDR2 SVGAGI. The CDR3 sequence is CASSYSTSGSHTQYF. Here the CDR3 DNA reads TGTGCCAGCAGTTACTCCACTAGCGGGAGTCATACGCAGTATTTT.

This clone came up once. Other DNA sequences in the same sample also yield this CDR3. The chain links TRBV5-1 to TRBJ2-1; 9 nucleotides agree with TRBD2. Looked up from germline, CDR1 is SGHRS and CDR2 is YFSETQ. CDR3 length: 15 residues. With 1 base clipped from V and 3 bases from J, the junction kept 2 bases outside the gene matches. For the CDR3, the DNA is TGCGCCAGCAGCTTGAGTAGCGGGAGCTACAATGAGCAGTTCTTC. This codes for CASSLSSGSYNEQFF.

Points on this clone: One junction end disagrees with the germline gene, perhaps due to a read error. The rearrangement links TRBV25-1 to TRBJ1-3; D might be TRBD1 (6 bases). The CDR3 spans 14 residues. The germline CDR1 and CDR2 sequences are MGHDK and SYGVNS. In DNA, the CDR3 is TGTGCCAGCACTGAAGGGGGCTCTGGAAACACCATATATTTT. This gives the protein CASTEGGSGNTIYF.

The CDR3 sequence is CASSDEREFPGELFF. CDR3 DNA: TGTGCCAGCAGTGACGAGCGGGAGTTTCCCGGGGAGCTGTTTTTT. The rearrangement links TRBV6-4 to TRBJ2-2; 8 nucleotides align to TRBD2. With V trimmed by 2 bases and J by 6 bases, 5 bases remained unmatched. The CDR3 has 15 amino acids. CDR1 is MRHNA and CDR2 is SNTAGT in the germline V gene.

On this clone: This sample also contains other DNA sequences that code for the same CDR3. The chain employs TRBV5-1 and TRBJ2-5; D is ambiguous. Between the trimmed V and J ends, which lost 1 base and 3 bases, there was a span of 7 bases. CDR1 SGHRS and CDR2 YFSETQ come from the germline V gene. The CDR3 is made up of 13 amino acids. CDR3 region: CASSLSGEETQYF. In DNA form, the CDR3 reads TGCGCCAGCAGCTTGTCCGGAGAAGAGACCCAGTACTTC. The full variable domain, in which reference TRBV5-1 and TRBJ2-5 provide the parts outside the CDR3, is KAGVTQTPRYLIKTRGQQVTLSCSPISGHRSVSWYQQTPGQGLQFLFEYFSETQRNKGNFPGRFSGRQFSNSRSEMNVSTLELGDSALYLCASSLSGEETQYFGPGTRLLVL.

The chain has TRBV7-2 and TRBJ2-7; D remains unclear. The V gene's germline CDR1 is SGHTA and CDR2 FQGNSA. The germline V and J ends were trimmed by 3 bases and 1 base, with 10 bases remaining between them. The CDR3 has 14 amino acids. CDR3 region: CASSFPRVSYEQYF. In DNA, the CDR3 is TGTGCCAGCAGCTTCCCTCGGGTTTCCTACGAGCAGTACTTC.

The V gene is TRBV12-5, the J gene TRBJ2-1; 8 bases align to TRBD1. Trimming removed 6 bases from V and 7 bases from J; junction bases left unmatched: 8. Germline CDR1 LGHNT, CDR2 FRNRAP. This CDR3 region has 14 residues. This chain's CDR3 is CASGPGQGANEQFF. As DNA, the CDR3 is TGTGCTAGTGGCCCAGGACAGGGAGCTAATGAGCAGTTCTTC.

The CDR3 is CASSLAGWEETQYF. CDR3 sequence (DNA): TGTGCCAGCAGCTTAGCAGGGTGGGAAGAGACCCAGTACTTC. The chain recombines TRBV11-2 with TRBJ2-5, with D possibly being TRBD1 (5 bases). With 1 base removed from V and 3 bases from J, the gap between germline ends came to 9 bases. The CDR3 consists of 14 residues. CDR1 SGHAT and CDR2 FQNNGV come from the germline V gene. Variable domain in full (rest from reference TRBV11-2 and TRBJ2-5): EAGVAQSPRYKIIEKRQSVAFWCNPISGHATLYWYQQILGQGPKLLIQFQNNGVVDDSQLPKDRFSAERLKGVDSTLKIQPAKLEDSAVYLCASSLAGWEETQYFGPGTRLLVL.

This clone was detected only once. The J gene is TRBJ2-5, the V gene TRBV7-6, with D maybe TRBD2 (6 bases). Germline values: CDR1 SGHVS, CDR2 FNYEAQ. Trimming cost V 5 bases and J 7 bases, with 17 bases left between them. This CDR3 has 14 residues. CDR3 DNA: TGTGCCAGCAGCCTCGGCGGGGCCGGTGGGACCCAGTACTTC. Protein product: CASSLGGAGGTQYF.

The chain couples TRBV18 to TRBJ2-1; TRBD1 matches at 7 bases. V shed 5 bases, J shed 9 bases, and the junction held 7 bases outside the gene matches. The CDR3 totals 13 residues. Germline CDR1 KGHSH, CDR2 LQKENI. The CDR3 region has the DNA TGTGCCAGCTCATCGACAGGGTACGGTGAGCAGTTCTTC. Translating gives CASSSTGYGEQFF.